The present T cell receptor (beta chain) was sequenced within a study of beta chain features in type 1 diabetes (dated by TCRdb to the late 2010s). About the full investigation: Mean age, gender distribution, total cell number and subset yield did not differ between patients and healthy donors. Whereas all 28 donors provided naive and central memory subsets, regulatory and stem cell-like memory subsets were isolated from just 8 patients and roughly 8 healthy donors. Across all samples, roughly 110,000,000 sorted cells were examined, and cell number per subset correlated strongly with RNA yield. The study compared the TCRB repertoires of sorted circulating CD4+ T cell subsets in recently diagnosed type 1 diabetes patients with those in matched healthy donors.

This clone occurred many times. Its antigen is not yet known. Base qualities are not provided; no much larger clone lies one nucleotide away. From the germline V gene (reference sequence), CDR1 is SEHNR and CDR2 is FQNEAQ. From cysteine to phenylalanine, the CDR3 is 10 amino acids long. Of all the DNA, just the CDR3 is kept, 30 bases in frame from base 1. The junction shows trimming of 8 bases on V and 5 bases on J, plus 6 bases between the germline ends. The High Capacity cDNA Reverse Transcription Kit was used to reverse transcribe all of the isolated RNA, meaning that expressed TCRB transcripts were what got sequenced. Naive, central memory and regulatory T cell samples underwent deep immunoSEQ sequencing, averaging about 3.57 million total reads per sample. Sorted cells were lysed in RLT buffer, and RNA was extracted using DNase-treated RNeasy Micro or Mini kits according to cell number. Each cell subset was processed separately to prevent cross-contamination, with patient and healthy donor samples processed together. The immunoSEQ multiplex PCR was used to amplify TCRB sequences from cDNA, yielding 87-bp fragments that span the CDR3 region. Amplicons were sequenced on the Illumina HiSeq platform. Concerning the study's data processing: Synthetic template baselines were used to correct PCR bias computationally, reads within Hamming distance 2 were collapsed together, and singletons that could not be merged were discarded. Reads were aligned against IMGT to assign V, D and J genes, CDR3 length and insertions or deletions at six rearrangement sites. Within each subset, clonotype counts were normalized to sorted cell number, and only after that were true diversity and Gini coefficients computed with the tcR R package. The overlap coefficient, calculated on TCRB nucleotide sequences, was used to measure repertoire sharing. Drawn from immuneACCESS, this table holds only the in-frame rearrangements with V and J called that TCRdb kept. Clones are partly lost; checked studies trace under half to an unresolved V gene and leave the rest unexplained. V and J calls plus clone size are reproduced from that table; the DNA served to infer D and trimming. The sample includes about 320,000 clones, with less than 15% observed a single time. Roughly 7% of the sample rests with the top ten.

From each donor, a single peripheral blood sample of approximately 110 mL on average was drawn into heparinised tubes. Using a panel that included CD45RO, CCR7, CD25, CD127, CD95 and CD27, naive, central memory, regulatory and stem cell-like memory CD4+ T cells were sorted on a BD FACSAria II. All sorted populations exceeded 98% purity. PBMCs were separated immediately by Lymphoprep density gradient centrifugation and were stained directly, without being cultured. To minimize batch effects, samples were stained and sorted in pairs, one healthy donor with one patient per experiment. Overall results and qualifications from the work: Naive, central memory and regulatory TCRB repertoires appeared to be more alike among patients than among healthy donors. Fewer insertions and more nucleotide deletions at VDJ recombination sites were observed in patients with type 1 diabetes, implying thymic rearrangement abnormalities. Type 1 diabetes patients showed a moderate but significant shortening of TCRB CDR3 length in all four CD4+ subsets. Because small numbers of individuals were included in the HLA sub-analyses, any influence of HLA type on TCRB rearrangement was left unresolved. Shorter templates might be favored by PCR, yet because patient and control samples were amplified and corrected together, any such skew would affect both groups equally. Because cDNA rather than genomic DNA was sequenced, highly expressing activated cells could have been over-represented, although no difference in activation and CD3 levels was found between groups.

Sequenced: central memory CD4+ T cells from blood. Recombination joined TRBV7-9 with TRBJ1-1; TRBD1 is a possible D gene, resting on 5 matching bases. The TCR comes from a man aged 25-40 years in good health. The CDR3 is CASPGTEAFF. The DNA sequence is TGTGCCAGCCCAGGGACTGAAGCTTTCTTT.